A selection of T cell receptor beta chains follows, all from one sample in a study of blood T cell repertoires in COVID-19. Libraries were prepared by immunoSEQ multiplex PCR; TCRdb keeps only in-frame clonotypes and omits some of them. The sample includes roughly 230,000 clones, roughly nine tenths seen only once; the top ten take about 4.5%. The sequencing sample was made of peripheral blood. These receptors came from a woman aged 40-49 years who had recovered from COVID-19. The CDR3 runs from the conserved cysteine through the conserved F or W. The order of the fields is J gene, CDR3 length, V gene, CDR3 protein.

J gene: TRBJ1-5; CDR3 length: 14; V gene: TRBV5-5; CDR3 protein: CASSLGQGDQPQHF
J gene: TRBJ2-5; CDR3 length: 15; V gene: TRBV5-4; CDR3 protein: CASSAGGLVKETQYF
J gene: TRBJ1-5; CDR3 length: 16; V gene: TRBV28; CDR3 protein: CASSLVQGLSNQPQHF
J gene: TRBJ1-1; CDR3 length: 14; V gene: TRBV19; CDR3 protein: CASSLERLNTEAFF
J gene: TRBJ1-3; CDR3 length: 17; V gene: TRBV7-2; CDR3 protein: CASSSRRGHLAGNTIYF
J gene: TRBJ1-4; CDR3 length: 15; V gene: TRBV7-8; CDR3 protein: CASSLEGQLNEKLFF
J gene: TRBJ1-1; CDR3 length: 12; V gene: TRBV20-1; CDR3 protein: CSASLTGFGAFF
J gene: TRBJ2-7; CDR3 length: 14; V gene: TRBV7-9; CDR3 protein: CASSLGTEPYEQYF
J gene: TRBJ1-3; CDR3 length: 16; V gene: TRBV9; CDR3 protein: CASSVVGGTRGNTIYF
J gene: TRBJ1-5; CDR3 length: 11; V gene: TRBV28; CDR3 protein: CASQGGQPQHF
J gene: TRBJ2-1; CDR3 length: 15; V gene: TRBV11-3; CDR3 protein: CASTLETSTNNEQFF
J gene: TRBJ2-2; CDR3 length: 16; V gene: TRBV18; CDR3 protein: CASSTLEAGNTGELFF
J gene: TRBJ2-5; CDR3 length: 15; V gene: TRBV11-2; CDR3 protein: CASSLELAPGETQYF
J gene: TRBJ2-7; CDR3 length: 12; V gene: TRBV6-5; CDR3 protein: CASRRQGGEQYF
J gene: TRBJ1-1; CDR3 length: 13; V gene: TRBV30; CDR3 protein: CAWSGGGNTEAFF
J gene: TRBJ2-2; CDR3 length: 16; V gene: TRBV29-1; CDR3 protein: CSVDVVAAGVAGELFF
J gene: TRBJ1-1; CDR3 length: 13; V gene: TRBV19; CDR3 protein: CASITEMNTEAFF